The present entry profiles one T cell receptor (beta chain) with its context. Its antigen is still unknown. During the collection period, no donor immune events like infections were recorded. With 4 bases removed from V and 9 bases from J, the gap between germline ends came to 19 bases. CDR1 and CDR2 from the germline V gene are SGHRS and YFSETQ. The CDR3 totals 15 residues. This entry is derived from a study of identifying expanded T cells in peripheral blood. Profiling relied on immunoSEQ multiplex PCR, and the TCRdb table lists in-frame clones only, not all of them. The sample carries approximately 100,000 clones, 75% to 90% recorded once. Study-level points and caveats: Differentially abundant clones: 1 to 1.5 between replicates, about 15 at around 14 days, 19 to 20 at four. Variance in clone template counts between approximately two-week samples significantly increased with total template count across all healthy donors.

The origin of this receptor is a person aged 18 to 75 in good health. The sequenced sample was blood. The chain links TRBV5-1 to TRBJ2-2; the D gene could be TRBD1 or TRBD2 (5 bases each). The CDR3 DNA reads TGCGCCAGCAGCGCCCGGGACCCTCCAAGGCGGGAGCTGTTTTTT. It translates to CASSARDPPRRELFF.